This T cell receptor beta chain was sequenced for a study of cytotoxic CD8 clonotypes in ibrutinib-treated CLL. Looking at the study overall: The cohort had about a dozen relapsed/refractory and some 16 treatment-naive patients, roughly 17 IGHV unmutated.

The intended depth for sequencing was 1 in 200,000 to 1 in 1 million T cells. Measured with immunoSEQ multiplex PCR; TCRdb has only the in-frame clones, and not every one. Of about 140,000 clones listed, around three quarters were seen once; the top ten hold less than 30%. Study results and caveats: Clonotypes that were public were uncommon, and they contracted or stayed stable on treatment. Measured clonality at baseline was greater than in age-matched healthy donors and tracked with circulating CD8+ T-cell counts.

Note on this clone: Its antigen is unknown. One junction end disagrees with the germline gene, perhaps due to a read error.

The germline V gene encodes CDR1 SGHNT and CDR2 YENEEA. This CDR3 region has 14 residues. Specimen: PBMCs, collected after 12 months of ibrutinib treatment. V gene TRBV11-3 combines with J gene TRBJ2-2, with TRBD1 matching 8 bases. The sequence came from a human donor with chronic lymphocytic leukemia. Here the CDR3 reads CASITGGNTGKLFF. CDR3 in DNA: TGTGCCAGCATCACAGGGGGGAACACCGGGAAGCTGTTTTTT.